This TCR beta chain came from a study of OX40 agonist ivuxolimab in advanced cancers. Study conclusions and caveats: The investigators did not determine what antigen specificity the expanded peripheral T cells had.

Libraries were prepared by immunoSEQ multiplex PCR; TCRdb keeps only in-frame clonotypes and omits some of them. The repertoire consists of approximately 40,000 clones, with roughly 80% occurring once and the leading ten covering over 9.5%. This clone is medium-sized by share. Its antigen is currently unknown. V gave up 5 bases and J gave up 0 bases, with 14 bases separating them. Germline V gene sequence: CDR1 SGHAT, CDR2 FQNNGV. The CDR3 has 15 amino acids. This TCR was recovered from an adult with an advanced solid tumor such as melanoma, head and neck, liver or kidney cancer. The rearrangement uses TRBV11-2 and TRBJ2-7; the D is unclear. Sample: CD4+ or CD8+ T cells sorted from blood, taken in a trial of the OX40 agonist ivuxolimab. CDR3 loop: CASSPQVGSSYEQYF. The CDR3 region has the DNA TGTGCCAGCAGCCCCCAGGTGGGTTCCTCCTACGAGCAGTACTTC.